One T cell receptor (beta chain) is described in this entry. This sample was included in a study of shared T cell receptors in the human thymus. V lost 10 bases to trimming and J lost 8 bases; unmatched junction nucleotides: 12. The CDR3 consists of 13 residues. CDR1 MGHRA and CDR2 YSYEKL come from the germline V gene. Measured with immunoSEQ multiplex PCR; TCRdb has only the in-frame clones, and not every one. The table lists about 380,000 clones, around 93% of them singletons. The receptor was derived from a human donor. This chain links TRBV4-1 with TRBJ2-3; TRBD2 aligns across 7 bases. The sequenced sample consisted of thymocytes. The CDR3 reads CATTAPGGGTQYF. DNA of the CDR3: TGCGCCACCACCGCCCCTGGGGGGGGTACGCAGTATTTT.